This TCR beta chain emerged from a study of blood T cell repertoires in COVID-19 (dated by TCRdb to about 2020). With respect to the entire study: Collaborator samples came from the United States, Italy and Spain and covered acute and convalescent phases of COVID-19. A de-identified subject ID, COVID-19 status, age in years and sex were almost always included in the sample metadata. The dataset comprised deeply sampled blood TCRbeta repertoires from subjects exposed to, actively infected with, or recovered from COVID-19. Where available, HLA class I and class II types were taken from metadata supplied by the sample provider and were not determined by assay-based typing. The repertoires were made available in a free public database intended to serve as a resource for research on the immune response to SARS-CoV-2. The prospective study material was composed of cDNA or gDNA derived from T cells, B-cell-depleted T cells, or PBMCs. The samples were drawn from two sources: the first 160 participants of the ongoing ImmuneRACE study, and some 1,300 subjects contributed by 6 global collaborators. What the work shows at the level of the full study, not this receptor alone: The quantity of clinical and demographic metadata differed by source and by participant and was supplied without curation.

A word on this clone: It has no known antigen specificity. Per-nucleotide qualities are absent, and no much larger clonotype sits a single base away.

The collaborating institutions used their own protocols to collect whole blood in K2EDTA tubes. For TCRbeta analysis, collaborators shipped samples in one of three forms: frozen whole blood, isolated PBMCs, or DNA extracted from either of those sample types. The immunoSEQ Assay, a bias-controlled multiplex PCR, was used to amplify TCRbeta CDR3 regions from genomic DNA. Per the source publication's procedure: Nucleated cell counts per sample were estimated from amplification of reference gene primers within the assay. Sequence reads were collapsed and filtered to measure the absolute abundance of every unique TCRbeta CDR3 rearrangement. For each sample, productive Simpson clonality was calculated as the square root of Simpson's diversity index across productive rearrangements. In its TCRdb copy, this immuneACCESS table keeps in-frame sequences only and misses some clones. Where compared with another copy, unresolved V genes explain less than half of these, and the others have no known cause. The DNA was the basis for D and trimming; V, J and clone size are from that table. The sample contains roughly 91,000 clones, 84% of them found a single time. Of the sample, less than 2% is held by the ten largest clones.

At the junction V is shortened by 8 bases and J by 1 base, with 11 bases in between. Reading the germline V gene gives CDR1 MNHEY and CDR2 SVGAGI. CDR3 length: 13 amino acids, cysteine to phenylalanine. Only the CDR3 region is kept as DNA, spanning 39 bases read in frame from base 1. Sequenced: peripheral blood. The chain is assembled from TRBV6-5 and TRBJ1-1, with no confidently assigned D gene. The receptor was isolated from a man in his 70s with active or convalescent COVID-19. For the CDR3, the sequence is CASDRSRNTEAFF. The DNA is TGTGCCAGCGATAGGTCTAGGAACACTGAAGCTTTCTTT.